This is a list of T cell receptor beta chains from one sample in a study of T cell changes during pregnancy in multiple sclerosis. Using immunoSEQ multiplex PCR, the repertoire was profiled, and TCRdb retains in-frame clones only, with some absent. The sample records 35,000 or so clones, more than 75% being singletons. Sequenced material: peripheral blood, taken in the second trimester of pregnancy. These receptors were obtained from a female donor in good health, enrolled as a control in a pregnancy study. Both conserved end residues are part of each CDR3. A D gene is named only where the DNA matches it firmly. Clone size is given for some rows only: seen once, a few or many times, or a class if the clone is expanded.

d_gene: NA; v_gene: TRBV7-6; j_gene: TRBJ1-4; abundance: NA; CDR3nt: TGTGCCAGCAGCCAAGGTCCCTTAGCCCCCACGGGTAGAACTAATGAAAAACTGTTTTTT; CDR3aa: CASSQGPLAPTGRTNEKLFF
d_gene: TRBD1; v_gene: TRBV28; j_gene: TRBJ1-6; abundance: NA; CDR3nt: TGTGCCAGCAGTCCAGGACAGGCCTCCTATTCACCCCTCCACTTT; CDR3aa: CASSPGQASYSPLHF
d_gene: TRBD1; v_gene: TRBV28; j_gene: TRBJ1-5; abundance: NA; CDR3nt: TGTGCCAGCAGTAGTTTGGGGGAAACAGGGGGTTATCAGCCCCAGCATTTT; CDR3aa: CASSSLGETGGYQPQHF
d_gene: NA; v_gene: TRBV6-1; j_gene: TRBJ1-2; abundance: NA; CDR3nt: TGTGCCAGCAGTGAAGCTATAGCAGGGTTTCGAGGCTACACCTTC; CDR3aa: CASSEAIAGFRGYTF
d_gene: TRBD2; v_gene: TRBV6-6; j_gene: TRBJ2-1; abundance: NA; CDR3nt: TGTGCCCTGGGGGAGGGCCGGAATGAGCAGTTCTTC; CDR3aa: CALGEGRNEQFF
d_gene: TRBD2; v_gene: TRBV5-4; j_gene: TRBJ2-3; abundance: once; CDR3nt: TGTGCCAGCAGCTGGGGAACATCTAGCGGGTACACAGATACGCAGTATTTT; CDR3aa: CASSWGTSSGYTDTQYF
d_gene: TRBD1; v_gene: TRBV7-9; j_gene: TRBJ1-6; abundance: NA; CDR3nt: TGTGCCAGCAACATACAGGGGTATAATTCACCCCTCCACTTT; CDR3aa: CASNIQGYNSPLHF
d_gene: NA; v_gene: TRBV21-1; j_gene: TRBJ1-1; abundance: medium-sized; CDR3nt: TGTGCCAGCAGCAACAGGAACACTGAAGCTTTCTTT; CDR3aa: CASSNRNTEAFF
d_gene: TRBD2; v_gene: TRBV6-5; j_gene: TRBJ2-5; abundance: once; CDR3nt: TGTGCCAGCAGGCAGGGGACTAGCGGGGGAGAGACCCAGTACTTC; CDR3aa: CASRQGTSGGETQYF
d_gene: NA; v_gene: TRBV15; j_gene: TRBJ1-2; abundance: NA; CDR3nt: TGTGCCACCAGCAGGGCTACAGGGTTGGAGGGCTACACCTTC; CDR3aa: CATSRATGLEGYTF
d_gene: NA; v_gene: TRBV7-2; j_gene: TRBJ2-2; abundance: NA; CDR3nt: TGTGCCAGCAGCTTAAGGGGAACCGGGGAGCTGTTTTTT; CDR3aa: CASSLRGTGELFF
d_gene: NA; v_gene: TRBV5-6; j_gene: TRBJ2-1; abundance: few; CDR3nt: TGTGCCAGCAGCTTGGGGACAGTTATTAATGAGCAGTTCTTC; CDR3aa: CASSLGTVINEQFF
d_gene: TRBD1; v_gene: TRBV10-3; j_gene: TRBJ1-5; abundance: NA; CDR3nt: TGTGCCATCAGTGAGTCGGGGGACAGAAATCAGCCCCAGCATTTT; CDR3aa: CAISESGDRNQPQHF
d_gene: NA; v_gene: TRBV27; j_gene: TRBJ1-5; abundance: once; CDR3nt: TGTGCCAGCAGTTTACTTGGGGGGGTATCCACCCCACAGCCCCAGCATTTT; CDR3aa: CASSLLGGVSTPQPQHF
d_gene: NA; v_gene: TRBV18; j_gene: TRBJ2-5; abundance: NA; CDR3nt: TGTGCCAGCTCCCTCCCCGACATTCAAGAGACCCAGTACTTC; CDR3aa: CASSLPDIQETQYF
d_gene: TRBD2; v_gene: TRBV5-5; j_gene: TRBJ2-3; abundance: NA; CDR3nt: TGTGCCAGCAGCTTCCTACTAGCGACAGATACGCAGTATTTT; CDR3aa: CASSFLLATDTQYF
d_gene: NA; v_gene: TRBV27; j_gene: TRBJ2-7; abundance: NA; CDR3nt: TGTGCCAGCAGTTTTGACGGAGCCTACGAGCAGTACTTC; CDR3aa: CASSFDGAYEQYF
d_gene: TRBD1; v_gene: TRBV7-8; j_gene: TRBJ2-1; abundance: NA; CDR3nt: TGTGCCAGCAGCTCCGCCAAGGGGGCGGGTTTGGATGAGCAGTTCTTC; CDR3aa: CASSSAKGAGLDEQFF
d_gene: TRBD1; v_gene: TRBV7-9; j_gene: TRBJ2-7; abundance: NA; CDR3nt: TGTGCCAGCAGCTTAGGGACAGGGGTGAAAAACTCCTACGAGCAGTACTTC; CDR3aa: CASSLGTGVKNSYEQYF
d_gene: TRBD2; v_gene: TRBV5-5; j_gene: TRBJ2-7; abundance: once; CDR3nt: TGTGCCAGCAATTTGGGGGGGATCTACGAGCAGTACTTC; CDR3aa: CASNLGGIYEQYF
d_gene: NA; v_gene: TRBV9; j_gene: TRBJ1-3; abundance: NA; CDR3nt: TGTGCCAGCAGCGAGACAGTTAGCTCTGGAAACACCATATATTTT; CDR3aa: CASSETVSSGNTIYF
d_gene: NA; v_gene: TRBV7-9; j_gene: TRBJ1-5; abundance: few; CDR3nt: TGTGCCAGCAGCTTCCCAGGCAATCAGCCCCAGCATTTT; CDR3aa: CASSFPGNQPQHF
d_gene: TRBD1; v_gene: TRBV6-6; j_gene: TRBJ1-5; abundance: NA; CDR3nt: TGTGCCAGCAGGAACCGACAGGGGCAAGAGGGTCAGCCCCAGCATTTT; CDR3aa: CASRNRQGQEGQPQHF
d_gene: TRBD1; v_gene: TRBV5-6; j_gene: TRBJ2-5; abundance: NA; CDR3nt: TGTGCCAGCAGCAGCGGGACAGGGTGGGAGACCCAGTACTTC; CDR3aa: CASSSGTGWETQYF
d_gene: TRBD2; v_gene: TRBV5-1; j_gene: TRBJ2-3; abundance: NA; CDR3nt: TGCGCCAGCAGCTACAACCCGACTAGCGGGAGGGCAGATACGCAGTATTTT; CDR3aa: CASSYNPTSGRADTQYF
d_gene: TRBD2; v_gene: TRBV10-1; j_gene: TRBJ2-3; abundance: NA; CDR3nt: TGCGCCAGCAGTGGACTAGCGGGAGGGCCCTCAGATACGCAGTATTTT; CDR3aa: CASSGLAGGPSDTQYF
d_gene: TRBD1; v_gene: TRBV7-3; j_gene: TRBJ2-7; abundance: NA; CDR3nt: TGTGCCAGCAGCTTATCCGGGACAGGGGTAGAAGAGCAGTACTTC; CDR3aa: CASSLSGTGVEEQYF
d_gene: TRBD2; v_gene: TRBV5-1; j_gene: TRBJ2-1; abundance: once; CDR3nt: TGCGCCAGCAGCTTCGCCTTCGGCCTAGCGGGAGTCACCCCGAGCTCCTACAATGAGCAGTTCTTC; CDR3aa: CASSFAFGLAGVTPSSYNEQFF
d_gene: TRBD2; v_gene: TRBV6-5; j_gene: TRBJ2-7; abundance: NA; CDR3nt: TGTGCCAGCAGTTACATGGAGCGGGGGCCTCTGGAGCAGTACTTC; CDR3aa: CASSYMERGPLEQYF
d_gene: NA; v_gene: TRBV5-5; j_gene: TRBJ2-7; abundance: NA; CDR3nt: TGTGCCAGCAGCTTCGTCAGCTCCTACGAGCAGTACTTC; CDR3aa: CASSFVSSYEQYF
d_gene: TRBD2; v_gene: TRBV9; j_gene: TRBJ2-1; abundance: NA; CDR3nt: TGTGCCAGCAGCCAAACTAGCGGACTTTACAATGAGCAGTTCTTC; CDR3aa: CASSQTSGLYNEQFF
d_gene: NA; v_gene: TRBV7-3; j_gene: TRBJ2-7; abundance: NA; CDR3nt: TGTGCCAGCAGCTTAACAGGGGCCCACGAGCAGTACTTC; CDR3aa: CASSLTGAHEQYF
d_gene: TRBD2; v_gene: TRBV4-3; j_gene: TRBJ2-6; abundance: NA; CDR3nt: TGCGCCAGCAGCCAAGCTGGGGAGGGCTCCTCTGGGGTCAACGTCCTGACTTTC; CDR3aa: CASSQAGEGSSGVNVLTF
d_gene: NA; v_gene: TRBV7-3; j_gene: TRBJ1-1; abundance: few; CDR3nt: TGTGCCAGCAGTCGCAGGGCCGACACTGAAGCTTTCTTT; CDR3aa: CASSRRADTEAFF
d_gene: NA; v_gene: TRBV5-4; j_gene: TRBJ1-2; abundance: few; CDR3nt: TGTGCCAGCAGCTTGGACACAGCTAACTATGGCTACACCTTC; CDR3aa: CASSLDTANYGYTF
d_gene: TRBD1; v_gene: TRBV4-1; j_gene: TRBJ2-4; abundance: NA; CDR3nt: TGCGCCAGCAGCCAAGTCGGACAGGGCAGCAAAAACATTCAGTACTTC; CDR3aa: CASSQVGQGSKNIQYF
d_gene: TRBD1; v_gene: TRBV7-2; j_gene: TRBJ2-2; abundance: NA; CDR3nt: TGTGCCAGCAGCCTCCGGGACAGGGCGACCGGGGAGCTGTTTTTT; CDR3aa: CASSLRDRATGELFF
d_gene: NA; v_gene: TRBV4-1; j_gene: TRBJ2-3; abundance: NA; CDR3nt: TGCGCCAGCAGCGGGGGGACTTATCCGAAAGATACGCAGTATTTT; CDR3aa: CASSGGTYPKDTQYF
d_gene: NA; v_gene: TRBV11-2; j_gene: TRBJ2-3; abundance: NA; CDR3nt: TGTGCCAGCAGCCTACAGGGAGTTGAAAATACGCAGTATTTT; CDR3aa: CASSLQGVENTQYF